This T cell receptor (beta chain) was captured by sequencing in a study of technical replicates of blood from a few donors. Sequencing used immunoSEQ multiplex PCR; TCRdb keeps in-frame clones, though not all of them. The top ten clones hold over 0.15% of a sample with around 62,000 clones, roughly 98% of them seen once. The V gene end was trimmed by 6 bases and the J gene end by 7 bases; junction bases not matched to a gene: 5. CDR3 length: 12 residues. In germline, CDR1 is MNHEY, CDR2 SVGAGI. The sequencing input was T cells isolated from PBMCs. The V gene is TRBV6-5, the J gene TRBJ1-2, with 7 bases matching TRBD1. This receptor was taken from a human donor in good health. This CDR3 reads CASSHRGGGYTF. The DNA for the CDR3 is TGTGCCAGCAGCCACAGGGGTGGTGGCTACACCTTC.